This T cell receptor beta chain originates from a study of T cells in Graves' hyperthyroidism and ophthalmopathy. Amplified TCR beta CDR3 regions derived from RNA transcripts. In the first-round RT-PCR of the TCR CDR3, the HTBI primer set was used. TCRdb reanalysed the multiplex PCR reads using MiXCR and keeps one entry per CDR3 protein. The sample consists of 500,000 to 800,000 distinct CDR3 sequences, nearly 45% of them appearing once. Study-wide points: Clonotypes that were expanded in thyroid above 0.001 mostly appeared in blood too.

This clonotype was recorded many times. Its target is unknown. Germline V gives CDR1 SNHLY, CDR2 FYNNEI. This CDR3 has 14 amino acids. The germline V and J ends were trimmed by 6 bases and 1 base, with 12 bases remaining between them. Each diagnosis drew on symptoms, thyroxine, TRAb, thyroid ultrasound and orbital computed tomography findings. The material sequenced was peripheral blood or thyroid tissue (not recorded which). The chain carries TRBV2 and TRBJ1-1, with D possibly being TRBD1 (6 bases). The origin of this receptor is an adult man with Graves' disease, either hyperthyroidism or ophthalmopathy (not recorded which). CDR3 bases: TGTGCCAGCAGGGACAGCGGACGGAACACTGAAGCTTTCTTT. Translation: CASRDSGRNTEAFF.